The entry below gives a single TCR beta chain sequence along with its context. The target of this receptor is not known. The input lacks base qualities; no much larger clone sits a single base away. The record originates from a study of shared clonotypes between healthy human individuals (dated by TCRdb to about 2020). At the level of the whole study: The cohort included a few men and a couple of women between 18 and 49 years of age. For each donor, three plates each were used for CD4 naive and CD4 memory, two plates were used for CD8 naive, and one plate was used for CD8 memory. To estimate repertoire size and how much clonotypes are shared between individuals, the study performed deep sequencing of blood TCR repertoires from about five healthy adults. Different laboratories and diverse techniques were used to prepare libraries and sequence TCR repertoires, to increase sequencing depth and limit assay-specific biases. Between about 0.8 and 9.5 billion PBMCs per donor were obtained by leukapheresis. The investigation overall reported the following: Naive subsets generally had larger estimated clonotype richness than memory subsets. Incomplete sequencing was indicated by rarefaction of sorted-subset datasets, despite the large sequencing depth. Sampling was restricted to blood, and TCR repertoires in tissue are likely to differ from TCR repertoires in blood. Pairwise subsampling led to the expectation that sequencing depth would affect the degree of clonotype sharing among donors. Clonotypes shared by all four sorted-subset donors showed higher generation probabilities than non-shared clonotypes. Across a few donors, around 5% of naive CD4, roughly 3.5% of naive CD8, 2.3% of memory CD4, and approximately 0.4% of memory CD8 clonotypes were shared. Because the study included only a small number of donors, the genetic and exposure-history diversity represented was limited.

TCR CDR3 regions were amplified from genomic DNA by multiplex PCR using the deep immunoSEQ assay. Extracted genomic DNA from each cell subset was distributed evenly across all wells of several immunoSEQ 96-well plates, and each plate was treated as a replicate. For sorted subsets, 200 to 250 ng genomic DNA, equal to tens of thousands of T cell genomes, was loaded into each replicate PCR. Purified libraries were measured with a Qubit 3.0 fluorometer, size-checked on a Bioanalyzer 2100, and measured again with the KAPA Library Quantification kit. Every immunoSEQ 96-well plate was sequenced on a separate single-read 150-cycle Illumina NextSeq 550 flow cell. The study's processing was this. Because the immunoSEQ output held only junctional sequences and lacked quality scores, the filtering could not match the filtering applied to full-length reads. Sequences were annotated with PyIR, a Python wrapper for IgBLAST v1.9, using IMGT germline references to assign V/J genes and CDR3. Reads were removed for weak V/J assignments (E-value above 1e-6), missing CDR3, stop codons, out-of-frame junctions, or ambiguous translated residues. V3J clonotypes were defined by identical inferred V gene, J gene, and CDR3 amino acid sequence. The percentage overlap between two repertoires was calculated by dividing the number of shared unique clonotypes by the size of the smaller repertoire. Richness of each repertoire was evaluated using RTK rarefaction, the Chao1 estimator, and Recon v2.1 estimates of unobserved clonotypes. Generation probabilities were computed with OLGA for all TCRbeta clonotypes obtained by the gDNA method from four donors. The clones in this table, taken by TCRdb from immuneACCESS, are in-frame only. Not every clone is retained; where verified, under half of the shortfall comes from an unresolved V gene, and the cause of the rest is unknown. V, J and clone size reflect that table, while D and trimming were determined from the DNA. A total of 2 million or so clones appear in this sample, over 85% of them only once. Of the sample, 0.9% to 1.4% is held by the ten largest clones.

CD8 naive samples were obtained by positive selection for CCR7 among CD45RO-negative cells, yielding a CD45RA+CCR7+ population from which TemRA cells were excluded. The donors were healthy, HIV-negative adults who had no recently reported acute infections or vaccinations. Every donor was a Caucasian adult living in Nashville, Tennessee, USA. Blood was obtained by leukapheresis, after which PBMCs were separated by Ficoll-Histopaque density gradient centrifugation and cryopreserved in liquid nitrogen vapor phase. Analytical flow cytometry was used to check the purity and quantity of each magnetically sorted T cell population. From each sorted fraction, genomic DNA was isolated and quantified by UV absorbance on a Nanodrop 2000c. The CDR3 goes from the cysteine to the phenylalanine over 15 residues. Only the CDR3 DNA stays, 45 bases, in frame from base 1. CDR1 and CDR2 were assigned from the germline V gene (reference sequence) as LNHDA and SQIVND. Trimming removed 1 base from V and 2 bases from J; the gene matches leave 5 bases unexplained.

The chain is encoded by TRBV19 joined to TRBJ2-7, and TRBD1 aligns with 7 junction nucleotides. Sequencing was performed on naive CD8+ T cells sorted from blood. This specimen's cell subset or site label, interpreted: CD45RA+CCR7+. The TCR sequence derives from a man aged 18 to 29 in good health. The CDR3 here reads CASSIGGDSTYEQYF. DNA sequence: TGTGCCAGTAGTATAGGAGGGGACAGCACCTACGAGCAGTACTTC.